A selection of T cell receptor beta chains follows, all from one sample in a study of CD4 and CD8 cells across lung adenocarcinoma regions. TCRdb re-derived calls from the PCR reads in MiXCR, one entry per CDR3 protein. The repertoire includes some 7,600 distinct CDR3 sequences, about 48% of them detected once, and around 95% sits in the top ten. Sequencing used CD8+ T cells from the center of a lung tumor. The receptors were sampled from a male donor with lung adenocarcinoma. The CD4 and CD8 labels of this study may be unreliable. CDR3s include the opening cysteine and the closing phenylalanine or tryptophan. D genes are given only for firm matches. A row's size may be missing; if present it is once, few, many or a size class.

clone size: many; V gene: TRBV12-3/TRBV12-4; D gene: .; J gene: TRBJ2-1; CDR3 protein: CASSFLGTDVFF; CDR3 DNA: TGTGCCAGCAGTTTTCTCGGAACTGATGTGTTCTTC
clone size: .; V gene: TRBV5-1; D gene: .; J gene: TRBJ2-2; CDR3 protein: CASSQNTGELFF; CDR3 DNA: TGCGCCAGCAGCCAGAACACCGGGGAGCTGTTTTTT
clone size: .; V gene: TRBV6-5; D gene: .; J gene: TRBJ1-4; CDR3 protein: CASSYSTRGPNEKLFF; CDR3 DNA: TGTGCCAGCAGTTACTCGACGCGGGGGCCTAATGAAAAACTGTTTTTT
clone size: few; V gene: TRBV11-2; D gene: TRBD1; J gene: TRBJ1-1; CDR3 protein: CASSLGRGVTEAFF; CDR3 DNA: TGTGCCAGCAGCTTAGGCAGGGGGGTCACTGAAGCTTTCTTT
clone size: many; V gene: TRBV4-1; D gene: TRBD2; J gene: TRBJ2-5; CDR3 protein: CASSQGLAGGGETQYF; CDR3 DNA: TGCGCCAGCAGCCAGGGACTAGCGGGAGGTGGAGAGACCCAGTACTTC
clone size: .; V gene: TRBV4-2; D gene: .; J gene: TRBJ2-1; CDR3 protein: CASSKIRTTYNEQFF; CDR3 DNA: TGTGCCAGCAGCAAGATAAGGACGACCTACAATGAGCAGTTCTTC
clone size: many; V gene: TRBV6-5; D gene: .; J gene: TRBJ2-5; CDR3 protein: CASSYWGAGETQYF; CDR3 DNA: TGTGCCAGCAGTTACTGGGGGGCAGGGGAGACCCAGTACTTC
clone size: medium-sized; V gene: TRBV27; D gene: .; J gene: TRBJ2-3; CDR3 protein: CASSWGSPDTQYF; CDR3 DNA: TGTGCCAGCAGTTGGGGCAGCCCCGATACGCAGTATTTT
clone size: few; V gene: TRBV27; D gene: .; J gene: TRBJ1-2; CDR3 protein: CASTSGGREGYTF; CDR3 DNA: TGTGCCAGCACCTCCGGGGGAAGGGAAGGCTACACCTTC
clone size: .; V gene: TRBV6-2/TRBV6-3; D gene: .; J gene: TRBJ2-4; CDR3 protein: CASSYSSDRIQYF; CDR3 DNA: TGTGCCAGCAGTTACTCTTCAGACAGGATTCAGTACTTC
clone size: many; V gene: TRBV6-1; D gene: TRBD1; J gene: TRBJ2-2; CDR3 protein: CASSRNRGAGELFF; CDR3 DNA: TGTGCCAGCAGTAGAAACAGGGGGGCCGGGGAGCTGTTTTTT
clone size: .; V gene: TRBV6-1; D gene: TRBD2; J gene: TRBJ2-7; CDR3 protein: CASSKGLAYAANF; CDR3 DNA: TGTGCCAGCAGTAAAGGACTAGCCTACGCGGCTAACTTC
clone size: .; V gene: TRBV6-4; D gene: .; J gene: TRBJ1-1; CDR3 protein: CASSFPGNTEAFF; CDR3 DNA: TGTGCCAGCAGCTTCCCGGGGAACACTGAAGCTTTCTTT
clone size: .; V gene: TRBV6-1; D gene: .; J gene: TRBJ2-2; CDR3 protein: CASIGSSGELFF; CDR3 DNA: TGTGCCAGCATAGGTAGTAGCGGGGAGCTGTTTTTT
clone size: .; V gene: TRBV6-1; D gene: .; J gene: TRBJ2-7; CDR3 protein: CASSVPDEQYF; CDR3 DNA: TGTGCCAGCAGTGTTCCGGACGAGCAGTACTTC
clone size: once; V gene: TRBV6-5; D gene: .; J gene: TRBJ2-7; CDR3 protein: CASSSTGPYEQYF; CDR3 DNA: TGTGCCAGCAGTTCGACAGGACCCTACGAGCAGTACTTC
clone size: .; V gene: TRBV27; D gene: .; J gene: TRBJ2-1; CDR3 protein: CASSLWAGGVNEQFF; CDR3 DNA: TGTGCCAGCAGTTTATGGGCAGGAGGCGTCAATGAGCAGTTCTTC
clone size: .; V gene: TRBV11-1; D gene: .; J gene: TRBJ2-7; CDR3 protein: CASSLGGKLHEQYF; CDR3 DNA: TGTGCCAGCAGCTTAGGGGGGAAGCTTCACGAGCAGTACTTC
clone size: .; V gene: TRBV6-1; D gene: TRBD1; J gene: TRBJ2-7; CDR3 protein: CASAHRGSTYEQYF; CDR3 DNA: TGTGCCAGCGCGCACAGGGGTTCTACCTACGAGCAGTACTTC
clone size: .; V gene: TRBV4-1; D gene: .; J gene: TRBJ1-5; CDR3 protein: CASSHSGGQPQHF; CDR3 DNA: TGCGCCAGCAGCCATTCGGGGGGTCAGCCCCAGCATTTT
clone size: .; V gene: TRBV7-6; D gene: .; J gene: TRBJ2-5; CDR3 protein: CAIQGGRVQETQYF; CDR3 DNA: TGTGCGATACAGGGAGGGCGTGTCCAAGAGACGCAGTACTTC
clone size: many; V gene: TRBV6-5; D gene: .; J gene: TRBJ2-2; CDR3 protein: CASKLDSHNGELFF; CDR3 DNA: TGTGCCAGCAAATTGGACAGCCATAACGGGGAGCTGTTTTTT
clone size: .; V gene: TRBV6-1; D gene: .; J gene: TRBJ2-6; CDR3 protein: CASSELGNSGANVLTF; CDR3 DNA: TGTGCCAGCAGTGAGCTTGGCAACTCTGGGGCCAACGTCCTGACTTTC
clone size: few; V gene: TRBV4-1; D gene: .; J gene: TRBJ1-2; CDR3 protein: CASSQVGGAGYGYTF; CDR3 DNA: TGCGCCAGCAGCCAAGTAGGAGGGGCCGGCTATGGCTACACCTTC
clone size: .; V gene: TRBV10-3; D gene: TRBD1; J gene: TRBJ1-6; CDR3 protein: CATRQGQYNSPLHF; CDR3 DNA: TGTGCCACCAGACAGGGGCAATATAATTCACCCCTCCACTTT
clone size: few; V gene: TRBV7-8; D gene: .; J gene: TRBJ2-5; CDR3 protein: CASSLGRPQETQYF; CDR3 DNA: TGTGCCAGCAGCTTAGGCCGGCCCCAAGAGACCCAGTACTTC
clone size: many; V gene: TRBV25-1; D gene: .; J gene: TRBJ2-4; CDR3 protein: CASTQRTQDIQYF; CDR3 DNA: TGTGCCAGCACCCAGCGGACGCAGGACATTCAGTACTTC
clone size: .; V gene: TRBV3-1; D gene: TRBD1; J gene: TRBJ2-7; CDR3 protein: CASSQPGQGTYEQYF; CDR3 DNA: TGTGCCAGCAGCCAACCGGGACAGGGGACGTACGAGCAGTACTTC
clone size: .; V gene: TRBV10-1; D gene: .; J gene: TRBJ2-1; CDR3 protein: CASSGGAAILDNEQFF; CDR3 DNA: TGCGCCAGCAGTGGAGGAGCGGCAATTCTGGACAATGAGCAGTTCTTC
clone size: .; V gene: TRBV27; D gene: .; J gene: TRBJ2-2; CDR3 protein: CASSSREHFNTGELFF; CDR3 DNA: TGTGCCAGCAGTTCCCGCGAACACTTCAACACCGGGGAGCTGTTTTTT
clone size: .; V gene: TRBV6-1; D gene: .; J gene: TRBJ2-6; CDR3 protein: CASEASLSSGANVLTF; CDR3 DNA: TGTGCCAGCGAAGCTAGCCTCTCCTCTGGGGCCAACGTCCTGACTTTC
clone size: .; V gene: TRBV6-1; D gene: .; J gene: TRBJ1-2; CDR3 protein: CASLLVGLGYTF; CDR3 DNA: TGTGCCAGCCTCCTAGTGGGGCTCGGCTACACCTTC
clone size: many; V gene: TRBV12-3/TRBV12-4; D gene: .; J gene: TRBJ2-5; CDR3 protein: CASSLPGTQFETQYF; CDR3 DNA: TGTGCCAGCAGTTTACCGGGGACACAGTTCGAGACCCAGTACTTC
clone size: few; V gene: TRBV7-8; D gene: TRBD2; J gene: TRBJ2-1; CDR3 protein: CASSLTGGTYNEQFF; CDR3 DNA: TGTGCCAGCAGCCTAACGGGGGGTACCTACAATGAGCAGTTCTTC
clone size: .; V gene: TRBV6-5; D gene: TRBD2; J gene: TRBJ2-1; CDR3 protein: CASSSASGRSAYNEQFF; CDR3 DNA: TGTGCCAGCAGTTCGGCTAGCGGGAGATCGGCCTACAATGAGCAGTTCTTC
clone size: .; V gene: TRBV6-1; D gene: TRBD2; J gene: TRBJ2-1; CDR3 protein: CASSTGTSGMGEQFF; CDR3 DNA: TGTGCCAGCAGTACCGGGACTAGCGGGATGGGGGAGCAGTTCTTC